This T cell receptor beta chain was sequenced during a study of radiotherapy plus CTLA-4 blockade in lung cancer. The CDR3 is 15 residues long. The germline gives CDR1 SGHTA, CDR2 FQGNSA. V was shortened by 4 bases and J by 2 bases, with 11 bases between the two germline ends. Notes on this clone: What it binds is not known.

The data were produced by immunoSEQ multiplex PCR, yet TCRdb's version contains in-frame clones alone and is incomplete. The sample holds tens of thousands of clones, over 70% seen once. People whose metastatic non-small-cell lung cancer was chemo-refractory got focal radiation along with CTLA-4 blockade by ipilimumab. Regarding the study as a whole: Reportedly, early blood T cell clone dynamics best predicted response, with interferon-beta.

The chain uses TRBV7-2 and TRBJ2-2; D is possibly TRBD1 (6 bases). The specimen comprised peripheral blood, sampled from a patient treated with radiotherapy plus ipilimumab. This sequence originates from a human donor with non-small cell lung cancer who had stable disease on radiotherapy plus ipilimumab. CDR3 sequence (DNA): TGTGCCAGCAGCTGGGGCAGGGGAAACACCGGGGAGCTGTTTTTT. It codes for CASSWGRGNTGELFF.